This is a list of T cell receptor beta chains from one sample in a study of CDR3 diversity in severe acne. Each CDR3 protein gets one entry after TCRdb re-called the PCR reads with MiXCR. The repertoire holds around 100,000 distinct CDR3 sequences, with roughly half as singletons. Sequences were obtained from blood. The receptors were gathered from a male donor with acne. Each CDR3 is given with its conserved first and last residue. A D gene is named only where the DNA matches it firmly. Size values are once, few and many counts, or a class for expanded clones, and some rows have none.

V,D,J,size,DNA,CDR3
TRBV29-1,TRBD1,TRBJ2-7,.,TGCAGCGTTGAAGATGGACAGGGCTCCTACTACGAGCAGTACTTC,CSVEDGQGSYYEQYF
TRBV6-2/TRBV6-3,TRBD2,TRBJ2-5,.,TGTGCCAGCAGTTACATCGGCGGGGGGGGGGTAGAGACCCAGTACTTC,CASSYIGGGGVETQYF
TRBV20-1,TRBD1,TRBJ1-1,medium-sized,TGCAGTGCTAGAGATTTCCGCAGTCCGGGACAGGGTAACACTGAAGCTTTCTTT,CSARDFRSPGQGNTEAFF
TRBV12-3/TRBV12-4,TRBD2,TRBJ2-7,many,TGTGCCAGCAGTTTAGCGGGGAGCGGGAGGGCCTACGAGCAGTACTTC,CASSLAGSGRAYEQYF
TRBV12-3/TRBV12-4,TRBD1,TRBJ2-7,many,TGTGCCAGCAGTGCGGGCGACAGGGTCGCCTCCGTAGCCTACGAGCAGTACTTC,CASSAGDRVASVAYEQYF
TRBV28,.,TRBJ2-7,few,TGTGCCAGCAGTTTGTTTCAAGCTGCCTACGAGCAGTACTTC,CASSLFQAAYEQYF
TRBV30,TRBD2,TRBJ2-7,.,TGTGCCTCGAGTGCACCCCCTCGACTAGCGAATGTCTACGAGCAGTACTTC,CASSAPPRLANVYEQYF
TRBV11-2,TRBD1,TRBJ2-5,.,TGTGCCAGCAGCCCCGGGACAGTTGAAAAAGAGACCCAGTACTTC,CASSPGTVEKETQYF
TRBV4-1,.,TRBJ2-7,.,TGCGCCAGCAGCCAAGGACCAGATGGCTACGAGCAGTACTTC,CASSQGPDGYEQYF
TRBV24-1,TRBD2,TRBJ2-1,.,TGTGCCACCAGTGACTCCGCGGGGACTAGCGGGAGGGCCGCAGTTGCTAATGAGCAGTTCTTC,CATSDSAGTSGRAAVANEQFF
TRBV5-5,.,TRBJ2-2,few,TGTGCCAGCAGCTTTGGATTTGGTGGCGGGGAGCTGTTTTTT,CASSFGFGGGELFF
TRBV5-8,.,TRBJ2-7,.,TGTGCCAGCGGACCGCGATTGTCGGACGGGCAGTGCTTC,CASGPRLSDGQCF
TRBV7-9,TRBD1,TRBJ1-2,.,TGTGCCAGCAGCGGACGGGACAGAGTTAACTATGGCTACACCTTC,CASSGRDRVNYGYTF
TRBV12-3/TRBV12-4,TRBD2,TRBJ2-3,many,TGTGCCAGCAGTTTGACTAGCGGGAGGGCCGTAGATACGCAGTATTTT,CASSLTSGRAVDTQYF
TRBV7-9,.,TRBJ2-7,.,TGTGCCAGCAGCCGAGGGCGGGTTTGGGGCGAGCAGTACTTC,CASSRGRVWGEQYF
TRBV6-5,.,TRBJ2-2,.,TGTGCCAGCAGTTACTCGGCATCCGGGGAGCTGTTTTTT,CASSYSASGELFF
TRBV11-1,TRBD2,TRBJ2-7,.,TGTGCCAGCAGCCCTAGCGGAGCTGGGCCGCAGTGCTTT,CASSPSGAGPQCF
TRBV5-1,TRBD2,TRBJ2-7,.,TGCGCCAGCAGGCTAGCGGGATTGCAGTACTTC,CASRLAGLQYF
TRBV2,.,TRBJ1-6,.,TGTGCCAGCAGGGAACTCAACAATTCACCCCTCCACTTT,CASRELNNSPLHF
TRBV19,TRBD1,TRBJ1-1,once,TGTACCAGTAAACACAGGGGTCCCACTGAAGCTTTCTTT,CTSKHRGPTEAFF
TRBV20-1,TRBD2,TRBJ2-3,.,TGCAGTGCTAGAGAAGCAGGGAGGGTGACAGATACGCAGTATTTT,CSAREAGRVTDTQYF
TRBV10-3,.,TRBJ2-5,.,TGTGCCATCAGCAGGACGGAAGGGCGAGAGACCCAGTACTTC,CAISRTEGRETQYF
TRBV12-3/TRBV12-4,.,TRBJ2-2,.,TGTGCCAGCAGTTTAATGGGGGCGTCAGACACCGGGGAGCTGTTTTTT,CASSLMGASDTGELFF
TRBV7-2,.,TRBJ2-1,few,TGTGCCAGCAGCTTAGAGGGGACCCCAAGTGAGCAGTTCTTC,CASSLEGTPSEQFF
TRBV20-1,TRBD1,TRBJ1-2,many,TGCAGTGGGCTGGACAGGCTTCGTGGCTACACCTTC,CSGLDRLRGYTF
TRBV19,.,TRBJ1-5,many,TGTGCCAGTCACCGGGATAGACATAGCAATCAGCCCCAGCATTTT,CASHRDRHSNQPQHF
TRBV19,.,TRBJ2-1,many,TGTGCCAGTAGTATAAGGGGACCCTTATCGGGTGAGCAGTTCTTC,CASSIRGPLSGEQFF
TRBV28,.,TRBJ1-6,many,TGTGCCAGCAGCGGGGCCTCCTATAATTCACCCCTCCACTTT,CASSGASYNSPLHF
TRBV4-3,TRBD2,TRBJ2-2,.,TGCGCCAGCAGCCACCACTTTCGGCTAGCGGGAGGGCCGGCAGCCGGGGAGCTGTTTTTT,CASSHHFRLAGGPAAGELFF
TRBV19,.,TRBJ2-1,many,TGTGCCAGTAGTATCACCTACAATGAGCAGTTCTTC,CASSITYNEQFF
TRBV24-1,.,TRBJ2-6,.,TGTGCCACCAGTGGTCAGGGTTCTGGGGCCAACGTCCTGACTTTC,CATSGQGSGANVLTF
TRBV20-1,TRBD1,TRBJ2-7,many,TGCAGTGCAAGAGACCGGGACAGGGCTTCCTACGAGCAGTACTTC,CSARDRDRASYEQYF
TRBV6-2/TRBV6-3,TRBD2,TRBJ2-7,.,TGTGCCAGCAGTTACAGGACTAGCTCCTACGAGCAGTACTTC,CASSYRTSSYEQYF
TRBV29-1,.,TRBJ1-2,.,TGCAGCGTTGAAGGACAGGTGGCTGGCTATGGCTACACCTTC,CSVEGQVAGYGYTF
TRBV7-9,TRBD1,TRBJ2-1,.,TGTGCCAGCAGCTCCCGGACAGGGGGCCCGGGAGGGTCCTACAATGAGCAGTTCTTC,CASSSRTGGPGGSYNEQFF
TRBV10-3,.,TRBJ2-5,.,TGTGCCATCAGTGAGTCGAATACGGACCAAGAGACCCAGTACTTC,CAISESNTDQETQYF
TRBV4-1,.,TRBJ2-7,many,TGCGCCAGCAGCCAAACTCCCTTAGGGTCCTACGAGCAGTACTTC,CASSQTPLGSYEQYF
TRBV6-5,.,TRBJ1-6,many,TGTGCCAGCAGTTACGACATACTCAATAATTCACCCCTCCACTTT,CASSYDILNNSPLHF
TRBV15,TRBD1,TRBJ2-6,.,TGTGCCACCAGCCGGACCCGGGACAGACGCTCTGGGGCCAACGTCCTGACTTTC,CATSRTRDRRSGANVLTF
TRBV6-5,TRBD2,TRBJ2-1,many,TGTGCCAGCACCCCCAAGGCTAGCGGGATCAATGAGCAGTTCTTC,CASTPKASGINEQFF
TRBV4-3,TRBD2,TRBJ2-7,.,TGCGCCAGCAGCCAAGGGGGACTAGCGGGAGTCTACGAGCAGTACTTC,CASSQGGLAGVYEQYF
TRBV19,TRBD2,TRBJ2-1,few,TGTGCCAGTAACAGCGGGAGTCGTGAGCAGTTCTTC,CASNSGSREQFF
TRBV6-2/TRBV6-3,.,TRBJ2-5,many,TGTGCCAGCAGGACGGCGGATCGGACCCAGTACTTC,CASRTADRTQYF
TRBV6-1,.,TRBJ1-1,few,TGTGCCAGCAGTCGGGGGTCGGAAGCTTTCTTT,CASSRGSEAFF
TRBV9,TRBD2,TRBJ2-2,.,TGTGCCAGCAGCGATGGGAGGGACAACACCGGGGAGCTGTTTTTT,CASSDGRDNTGELFF
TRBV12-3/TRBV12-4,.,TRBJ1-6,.,TGTGCCAGCAGCTTAGCCCAGGGTGTCGCCCTCCACTTT,CASSLAQGVALHF
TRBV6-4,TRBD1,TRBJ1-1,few,TGTGCCAGCAGTGACTCAGGGGACAGCCAAGAAGCTTTCTTT,CASSDSGDSQEAFF
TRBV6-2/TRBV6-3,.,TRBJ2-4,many,TGTGCCAGCAGTTGGAGGCTCTATCGACTAGACATTCAGTACTTC,CASSWRLYRLDIQYF
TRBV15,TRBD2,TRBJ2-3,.,TGTGCCACCAGCAGAGATCGGGGGGTCCCCACAGATACGCAGTATTTT,CATSRDRGVPTDTQYF
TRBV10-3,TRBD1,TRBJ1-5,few,TGTGCCATCAGTGCGGATGGACAGGAAAATCAGCCCCAGCATTTT,CAISADGQENQPQHF
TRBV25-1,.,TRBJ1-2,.,TGTGCCAGCAGTGATATAGACAGGTACTATGGCTACACCTTC,CASSDIDRYYGYTF
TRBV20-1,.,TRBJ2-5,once,TGCAGTGCTAGTTCCGAGAGAGAGACCCAGTACTTC,CSASSERETQYF
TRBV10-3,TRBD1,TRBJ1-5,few,TGTGCCAGCAGACGGGACAGGGTTTCCAATCAGCCCCAGCATTTT,CASRRDRVSNQPQHF
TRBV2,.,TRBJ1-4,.,TGTACCAGCACTCAGGGACTGAGTAATGAAAAACTGTTTTTT,CTSTQGLSNEKLFF
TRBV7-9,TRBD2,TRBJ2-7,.,TGTGCCAGCAGCACCTGGACTAGCGGCGCAGATACGCAGTACTTC,CASSTWTSGADTQYF